This T cell receptor (beta chain) is drawn from a study of T-cell memory formation after mild COVID-19. Study context: There were largely donor-specific TCR clusters.

Sample barcodes and UMIs were carried by the TCR alpha and TCR beta cDNA libraries that 5'RACE generated with constant-segment primers. TCRdb reprocessed the 5' RACE reads via MiXCR and lists one record per CDR3 protein. The sample lists some 97,000 distinct CDR3 sequences, 8.5% to 14% occurring once. In this sample, this clonotype turned up a few times. Its antigen is not known. General study findings and limits: Within pre-infection memory, some responding clones were found, suggesting cross-reactive memory joined.

This TCR was sampled from a man younger than 30 who had mild COVID-19 (a few samples of this study predate the infection). Cell type and time point are not known. The sequenced sample consisted of PBMCs or a T cell subset sorted from them (not recorded which).

The CDR3 sequence is CASSGASSYEQYF. Written as DNA, the CDR3 is TGCGCCAGCAGCGGAGCGTCTAGCTACGAGCAGTACTTC. This rearrangement joins TRBV4-1 to TRBJ2-7; D gene unclear. Trimming stripped 5 bases from V and 3 bases from J, with 11 bases between. The CDR3 runs to 13 residues. Germline CDR1 MGHRA, CDR2 YSYEKL.